The 4 T cell receptor beta chains given below trace back to one sample, sequenced in a study of blood T cell repertoires in COVID-19. This table comes from immunoSEQ multiplex PCR, and its TCRdb copy is limited to in-frame clones, with some not included. The sample gives around 230,000 clones, roughly 86% of which show up once; about 4% is in the top ten. Sequenced material: PBMCs or T cells enriched from blood (not recorded which). The source is a woman younger than 45 with acute COVID-19.

The chain joins TRBV19 to TRBJ1-2; TRBD1 might be the D (6 bases). Germline CDR1 is LNHDA and CDR2 is SQIVND (reference sequence). The ends were cut back, 1 base at V and 7 bases at J, with 13 bases in the middle. The CDR3 is 14 residues long. CDR3 coding DNA: TGTGCCAGTAGTATAGGGGCCCCAGGGGCTGGCTACACCTTC. Protein: CASSIGAPGAGYTF.

This clone was seen a single time. This chain links TRBV6-5 with TRBJ2-2; 9 nucleotides agree with TRBD1. This CDR3 has 16 amino acids. The V and J ends lost 4 bases and 3 bases, in that order; junction bases with no gene match: 6. Germline CDR1 is MNHEY and CDR2 is SVGAGI. CDR3 DNA sequence: TGTGCCAGCAGTTTATCCGGACAGGGGTACACCGGGGAGCTGTTTTTT. Protein product: CASSLSGQGYTGELFF.

This chain connects TRBV20-1 to TRBJ1-1; TRBD1 might be the D (5 bases). The CDR3 sequence is 10 residues long. Trimming pared 5 bases from V and 8 bases from J, leaving 9 bases between. Germline V gene lookup returns CDR1 DFQATT and CDR2 SNEGSKA (reference sequence). CDR3 bases: TGCAGTGCTTGGACACTAGAAGCTTTCTTT. Amino acids: CSAWTLEAFF.

This clone was counted between two and nine times. The chain links TRBV29-1 to TRBJ2-3; 9 nucleotides line up with TRBD2. Germline V gene data show CDR1 as SQVTM and CDR2 as ANQGSEA. V dropped 4 bases and J dropped 2; count of bases not matched to a gene: 1. This CDR3 region has 13 residues. For the CDR3, the DNA is TGCAGCGTTGCTAGCGGGGTCACAGATACGCAGTATTTT. Translating gives CSVASGVTDTQYF.